These 17 T cell receptor beta chains were sequenced from one sample in a study of siplizumab effects on memory and regulatory T cells. Assay: immunoSEQ multiplex PCR; the TCRdb copy retains only in-frame clones and omits some. The sample carries around 110,000 clones, around 94% recorded once. The sample consisted of non-Treg CD4+ T cells sorted from blood. The receptor source for this set is a human donor in good health.

The rearrangement links TRBV18 to TRBJ1-1; perhaps TRBD1 as D (6 bases). The V end lost 0 bases, the J end lost 5 bases, and 13 bases lay between the germline ends. Looked up from germline, CDR1 is KGHSH and CDR2 is LQKENI. The CDR3 consists of 15 residues. The CDR3 DNA follows: TGTGCCAGCTCACCACCCTCGGGGGCAGGGACTGAAGCTTTCTTT. It encodes CASSPPSGAGTEAFF.

The chain joins TRBV5-5 to TRBJ1-5, with TRBD1 identical over 10 bases. The CDR3 is 14 residues long. The V gene's germline CDR1 is SGHKS and CDR2 YYEKEE (reference sequence). J was trimmed by 6 bases and V by 3 bases; bases with no gene match: 3. In nucleotides, the CDR3 is TGTGCCAGCAGCTCGACAGGGGGCGGTCAGCCCCAGCATTTT. Translating it yields CASSSTGGGQPQHF.

The chain recombines TRBV28 with TRBJ2-7; D is perhaps TRBD1 or TRBD2 (5 bases each). From germline, CDR1 is MDHEN and CDR2 SYDVKM. The ends were cut back, 10 bases at V and 2 bases at J, with 15 bases in the middle. This CDR3 comprises 13 residues. The CDR3 coding sequence is TGTGCCACAGTTGGGTGGGGGACCTACGAGCAGTACTTC. Its translation is CATVGWGTYEQYF.

The chain couples TRBV6-6 to TRBJ1-5, with D tentatively TRBD1 (5 bases). The germline V gene has CDR1 MNHNY and CDR2 SVGAGI (reference sequence). V lost 7 bases, J lost 5 bases, and 12 bases lay in between. The CDR3 consists of 13 residues. CDR3 loop: CASTSTGDQPQHF. For the CDR3, the DNA is TGTGCCAGCACCTCAACGGGGGATCAGCCCCAGCATTTT.

This chain joins TRBV4-2 and TRBJ1-2; D is uncertain. The CDR3 totals 13 residues. The V end was cut by 4 bases, the J end by 4 bases, with 10 bases between. The germline gives CDR1 LGHNA, CDR2 YNFKEQ. The CDR3, as DNA: TGTGCCAGCAGCCGGCAGGCAAGCTATGGCTACACCTTC. Its protein is CASSRQASYGYTF.

The chain employs TRBV7-2 and TRBJ1-5; a weak D match, TRBD1 (6 bases). From germline, CDR1 is SGHTA and CDR2 FQGNSA. The CDR3 sequence is 14 residues long. V was clipped by 3 bases and J by 5 bases, with 11 bases between them. The DNA for the CDR3 is TGTGCCAGCAGCTTGAGGGGGTTGGATCAGCCCCAGCATTTT. This codes for CASSLRGLDQPQHF.

The rearrangement joins TRBV30 to TRBJ2-7; 8 bases align to TRBD1. The V gene's germline CDR1 is GTSNPN and CDR2 SVGIG (reference sequence). The CDR3 covers 14 residues. The V segment lost 1 base and the J segment 3 bases; nucleotides outside the gene matches: 5. For the CDR3, the DNA is TGTGCCTGGAGTGCCGACAGGGGATTCTACGAGCAGTACTTC. It encodes CAWSADRGFYEQYF.

This rearrangement joins TRBV5-1 to TRBJ1-1, with TRBD1 as a possible D gene (5 bases). There are 15 residues in the CDR3. Germline V gene sequence: CDR1 SGHRS, CDR2 YFSETQ. V was pared by 4 bases and J by 0 bases, with 13 bases between. CDR3 sequence: CASSEGTDMNTEAFF. CDR3 bases: TGCGCCAGCAGCGAAGGGACGGATATGAACACTGAAGCTTTCTTT.

This chain uses TRBV7-3 with TRBJ2-2, with a tentative D call TRBD1 (5 bases). V lost 5 bases and J 8 bases, leaving 15 bases between the germline ends. The CDR3 length is 14 residues. CDR1 is SGHTA, CDR2 FQGTGA, per germline. The CDR3, as DNA: TGTGCCAGCAGCCCGGCGCAGGGAAGAGGGGAGCTGTTTTTT. Amino acid sequence: CASSPAQGRGELFF. The whole variable domain, remainder taken from reference TRBV7-3 and TRBJ2-2, is GAGVSQTPSNKVTEKGKYVELRCDPISGHTALYWYRQSLGQGPEFLIYFQGTGAADDSGLPNDRFFAVRPEGSVSTLKIQRTERGDSAVYLCASSPAQGRGELFFGEGSRLTVL.

This chain links TRBV4-1 with TRBJ1-5; D remains ambiguous. CDR1 and CDR2 (germline): MGHRA, YSYEKL. The V end was cut by 0 bases, the J end by 5 bases, with 8 bases between. The CDR3 extends over 14 amino acids. Written as DNA, the CDR3 is TGCGCCAGCAGCCAAGATAAGGGTCATCAGCCCCAGCATTTT. Protein sequence: CASSQDKGHQPQHF.

The CDR3 DNA is TGTGCCAGCAGCTTCACACCGACAGGGATAGCTTTCTTT. This translates into CASSFTPTGIAFF. The chain is built from TRBV7-3 and TRBJ1-1; 7 bases are shared with TRBD1. CDR3 size: 13 residues. From germline, CDR1 is SGHTA and CDR2 FQGTGA. J lost 10 bases, V lost 3 bases, and 8 bases had no gene match.

The gene calls are TRBV27 and TRBJ2-3; D is perhaps TRBD2 (6 bases). This CDR3 has 14 residues. With 1 base removed from V and 5 bases from J, the gap between germline ends came to 10 bases. Per the germline V gene, CDR1 is MNHEY and CDR2 is SMNVEV (reference sequence). CDR3 nucleotides: TGTGCCAGCAGTTTATACGGAGGGATAGATACGCAGTATTTT. Translated: CASSLYGGIDTQYF.

The V call is TRBV9, the J call TRBJ1-1, with 7 bases identical to TRBD1. Germline values: CDR1 SGDLS, CDR2 YYNGEE. The V gene end was trimmed by 3 bases and the J gene end by 6 bases; junction bases not matched to a gene: 5. The CDR3 contains 13 residues. In nucleotides, the CDR3 is TGTGCCAGCAGCGCACAGGGGAGGTCTGAAGCTTTCTTT. It is translated as CASSAQGRSEAFF.

This clone has a single count. The J gene is TRBJ2-1, the V gene TRBV13, with 10 bases aligning to TRBD1. Germline V lookup: CDR1 PRHDT, CDR2 FYEKMQ (reference sequence). The CDR3 contains 16 residues. Trimming took 5 bases from V and 8 from J; bases not matched to a gene: 12. CDR3 protein: CASSTFSGTGDDEQFF. As DNA, the CDR3 is TGTGCCAGCAGCACCTTTTCCGGGACAGGGGATGATGAGCAGTTCTTC. Drawing the rest from reference TRBV13 and TRBJ2-1, the complete variable domain is AAGVIQSPRHLIKEKRETATLKCYPIPRHDTVYWYQQGPGQDPQFLISFYEKMQSDKGSIPDRFSAQQFSDYHSELNMSSLELGDSALYFCASSTFSGTGDDEQFFGPGTRLTVL.

The V and J genes are TRBV28 and TRBJ2-7; 7 bases line up with TRBD1. V was pared by 6 bases and J by 2 bases, with 13 bases of the junction left unmatched. Germline V gene sequence: CDR1 MDHEN, CDR2 SYDVKM. This CDR3 has 16 residues. The CDR3 region is CASSPYYPTGTYEQYF. In nucleotides, the CDR3 is TGTGCCAGCAGCCCTTACTACCCGACAGGGACCTACGAGCAGTACTTC.

This chain links TRBV15 with TRBJ2-2, with 7 bases identical to TRBD2. After removal of 0 bases from V and 9 bases from J, the junction contained 7 bases not matched to a gene. The CDR3 loop spans 15 amino acids. Looked up from germline, CDR1 is LNHNV and CDR2 is YYDKDF (reference sequence). The CDR3 spells CATSRDGLDGRELFF. CDR3 DNA: TGTGCCACCAGCAGAGACGGACTAGATGGGCGGGAGCTGTTTTTT.

The V call is TRBV11-2, the J call TRBJ2-5, with D tentatively TRBD2 (6 bases). The CDR3 length is 16 residues. The ends were cut back, 5 bases at V and 0 bases at J, with 16 bases in the middle. Looked up from germline, CDR1 is SGHAT and CDR2 is FQNNGV. The CDR3, as DNA: TGTGCCAGCAGCCCTGGGGGGAAGGGGTACCAAGAGACCCAGTACTTC. Its protein product is CASSPGGKGYQETQYF.